This T cell receptor beta chain came from a study of blood T cell repertoires in COVID-19. The V gene lost 3 bases and the J gene lost 3 bases, with 17 bases spanning the gap. CDR3 length: 15 amino acids. Germline CDR1 is SQVTM and CDR2 is ANQGSEA. Generated by immunoSEQ multiplex PCR, the TCRdb table keeps only in-frame clones and is missing some. The data show around 130,000 clones, with about 79% seen just once and more than 4.5% held by the top ten. This rearrangement joins TRBV29-1 to TRBJ1-2; tentative D call: TRBD1 (5 bases). The TCR sequence derives from a woman aged 70-85 years with acute or convalescent COVID-19. The sample consisted of peripheral blood. This CDR3 is CSVETWLGLDYGYTF. CDR3 nucleotide sequence: TGCAGCGTTGAGACGTGGCTGGGGCTGGACTATGGCTACACCTTC.